The 20 T cell receptor beta chains listed next were all sequenced from one sample in a study of T-cell reconstitution after alpha-beta-depleted transplantation in children. Unique molecular identifiers were incorporated during preparation of the TCRbeta library. TCRdb re-called the PCR reads with MiXCR, one entry per CDR3 protein. The data hold about 610,000 distinct CDR3 sequences, with 25% to 30% observed a single time. The specimen comprised PBMCs, sampled before TCRalphabeta/CD19-depleted stem cell transplant. Receptor source: a boy in the first two years of life with Wiskott-Aldrich syndrome, due to receive a stem cell transplant.

This clonotype has a handful of counts. The chain uses TRBV15 and TRBJ2-3, with D maybe TRBD1 (5 bases). The CDR3 has 15 amino acids. The V and J ends lost 2 bases and 6 bases respectively, with 15 bases between them. CDR1 is LNHNV, CDR2 YYDKDF, per germline (reference sequence). This chain's CDR3 is CATSRSRQRADTQYF. The DNA of the CDR3 is TGTGCCACCAGCAGATCCCGACAGCGAGCTGATACGCAGTATTTT.

This clonotype has only a few counts. The genes are TRBV10-3 and TRBJ2-2; 7 nucleotides match TRBD1. The germline gives CDR1 ENHRY, CDR2 SYGVKD. The CDR3 extends over 20 amino acids. The trim removed 7 bases at V and 0 bases at J, leaving 20 bases unmatched. The CDR3 loop is CAIMSTLPQKDRSNTGELFF. CDR3 DNA sequence: TGTGCCATCATGTCCACCCTTCCCCAGAAGGACAGGTCGAACACCGGGGAGCTGTTTTTT.

The V and J genes are TRBV5-6 and TRBJ2-2, with D maybe TRBD1 (5 bases). CDR3 length: 15 residues. V was trimmed by 4 bases and J by 2 bases, leaving 12 bases between them. CDR1 and CDR2 from the germline V gene are SGHDT and YYEEEE. CDR3 coding DNA: TGTGCCAGCAGCCGACCAGGGTTCAACACCGGGGAGCTGTTTTTT. This codes for CASSRPGFNTGELFF.

The V gene is TRBV29-1, the J gene TRBJ2-6, with 7 bases matching TRBD2. With 4 bases clipped from V and 2 bases from J, the junction kept 11 bases outside the gene matches. The V gene's germline CDR1 is SQVTM and CDR2 ANQGSEA. The CDR3 is 17 amino acids. CDR3 nucleotides: TGCAGCGTTGGTGGGGGGGGAGGTTGGGCTGGGGCCAACGTCCTGACTTTC. This sequence encodes CSVGGGGGWAGANVLTF.

The chain employs TRBV20-1 and TRBJ2-7; the D gene is possibly TRBD2 (6 bases). V lost 3 bases and J 6 bases, leaving 18 bases between the germline ends. CDR3 length: 14 residues. Germline values: CDR1 DFQATT, CDR2 SNEGSKA (reference sequence). The CDR3 nucleotides read TGCAGTGCTAGGCCTAGCGCGGTTCCCGTCGAGCAGTACTTC. This translates into CSARPSAVPVEQYF.

This clonotype was picked up a small number of times. This rearrangement joins TRBV20-1 to TRBJ1-5; TRBD1 agrees at 8 bases. Germline assignment: CDR1 DFQATT and CDR2 SNEGSKA (reference sequence). The CDR3 covers 15 residues. In nucleotides, the CDR3 is TGCAGCGGAACCCAGGGGGCAGGGGCGAATCAGCCCCAGCATTTT. Translating gives CSGTQGAGANQPQHF.

The chain carries TRBV20-1 and TRBJ2-1; TRBD2 matches 9 bases. Germline assignment: CDR1 DFQATT and CDR2 SNEGSKA (reference sequence). The CDR3 is 15 amino acids. The V and J ends lost 3 bases and 4 bases, in that order; junction bases with no gene match: 7. CDR3 nucleotides: TGCAGTGCTAGCTTCTCCGGACTAGCGTACAATGAGCAGTTCTTC. This codes for CSASFSGLAYNEQFF.

J is TRBJ2-1 and V is TRBV18; possible D gene TRBD2, 6 bases. Germline values: CDR1 KGHSH, CDR2 LQKENI. V lost 2 bases to trimming and J lost 9 bases, with 17 bases between them. This CDR3 has 15 residues. DNA of the CDR3: TGTGCCAGCTCACCAGAGGGGAGGAAATGGGGTGAGCAGTTCTTC. This codes for CASSPEGRKWGEQFF.

The V gene is TRBV29-1, the J gene TRBJ2-1; TRBD2 agrees at 7 bases. The germline V gene has CDR1 SQVTM and CDR2 ANQGSEA. V dropped 4 bases and J dropped 1; count of bases not matched to a gene: 7. This CDR3 spans 15 amino acids. CDR3 bases: TGCAGCGTTGGGGGAGGGCTCCTTTCCTACAATGAGCAGTTCTTC. Translated: CSVGGGLLSYNEQFF.

This chain links TRBV20-1 with TRBJ2-1, with 14 bases matching TRBD2. CDR1 and CDR2 from the germline V gene are DFQATT and SNEGSKA (reference sequence). V trimming: 5 bases; J trimming: 2 bases; junction bases outside the gene matches: 8. The CDR3 has 17 residues. The CDR3 DNA reads TGCAGTGCTGGGGGGACTAGCGGGAGTGTAGCCTACAATGAGCAGTTCTTC. Amino acids: CSAGGTSGSVAYNEQFF.

This clonotype was seen more than once but under ten times. The chain recombines TRBV20-1 with TRBJ2-2, with D possibly matching TRBD1 (5 bases). The CDR3 loop spans 15 amino acids. Germline V gene sequence: CDR1 DFQATT, CDR2 SNEGSKA (reference sequence). V was trimmed by 1 base and J by 2 bases, leaving 11 bases between them. This CDR3 is CSARVRDRNTGELFF. The CDR3 coding sequence is TGCAGTGCTAGAGTTCGAGACAGAAACACCGGGGAGCTGTTTTTT.

The chain joins TRBV29-1 to TRBJ2-7, with 8 bases aligning to TRBD1. From germline, CDR1 is SQVTM and CDR2 ANQGSEA. Trimming took 5 bases from V and 2 from J; bases not matched to a gene: 2. This CDR3 is built from 12 residues. Here the CDR3 reads CSVSGGPYEQYF. CDR3 bases: TGCAGCGTTTCAGGGGGCCCCTACGAGCAGTACTTC.

This clonotype showed up just a few times. V usage is TRBV5-1 and J usage is TRBJ2-1; D remains ambiguous. Germline CDR1 and CDR2: SGHRS and YFSETQ. The CDR3 has 14 residues. Trimming took 4 bases from V and 6 from J, leaving 14 bases between them. CDR3 amino acids: CASSRTFSTNEQFF. DNA for the CDR3: TGCGCCAGCAGCCGGACCTTTAGTACCAATGAGCAGTTCTTC. The variable domain in full, with the rest retrieved from reference TRBV5-1 and TRBJ2-1, is KAGVTQTPRYLIKTRGQQVTLSCSPISGHRSVSWYQQTPGQGLQFLFEYFSETQRNKGNFPGRFSGRQFSNSRSEMNVSTLELGDSALYLCASSRTFSTNEQFFGPGTRLTVL.

The genes are TRBV29-1 and TRBJ2-2; 11 bases are a match to TRBD1. The CDR3 is 15 amino acids. V was clipped by 6 bases and J by 5 bases; unmatched bases: 8. In germline, CDR1 is SQVTM, CDR2 ANQGSEA. This CDR3 is CSVTGTGGWTGELFF. The CDR3 bases are TGCAGCGTCACCGGGACAGGGGGTTGGACCGGGGAGCTGTTTTTT.

This clonotype occurred a few times. V is TRBV5-1 and J is TRBJ1-1; D is ambiguous. This CDR3 has 15 residues. V lost 3 bases to trimming and J lost 1 base, with 13 bases between them. Germline CDR1 and CDR2: SGHRS and YFSETQ. CDR3 region: CASSSPRTGNTEAFF. In nucleotides, the CDR3 is TGCGCCAGCAGCTCGCCAAGAACGGGGAACACTGAAGCTTTCTTT.

The chain links TRBV12-3 or TRBV12-4 to TRBJ2-2, with D perhaps matching TRBD1 or TRBD2 (5 bases each). V was clipped by 2 bases and J by 6 bases, with 13 bases between them. The CDR3 totals 15 residues. The CDR3 reads CASSLRGRDAGELFF. CDR3 DNA: TGTGCCAGCAGTTTAAGGGGTAGGGACGCCGGGGAGCTGTTTTTT.

This clonotype appeared a few times. This sequence joins TRBV7-9 and TRBJ2-1, with 7 bases aligning to TRBD1. V shed 4 bases and J 6 bases; nucleotides not matched to a gene: 6. The CDR3 sequence is 14 residues long. Germline V gives CDR1 SEHNR, CDR2 FQNEAQ (reference sequence). CDR3 protein: CASSYGTARNEQFF. The DNA for the CDR3 is TGTGCCAGCAGCTATGGGACAGCACGCAATGAGCAGTTCTTC.

V is TRBV14 and J is TRBJ2-3; D may be TRBD1 (5 bases). The CDR3 is made up of 15 amino acids. Germline assignment: CDR1 SGHDN and CDR2 FVKESK. Trimming took 1 base from V and 0 from J, leaving 8 bases between them. The CDR3 coding sequence is TGTGCCAGCAGCCAAGGGACATCTAGCACAGATACGCAGTATTTT. It is translated as CASSQGTSSTDTQYF.

Written as DNA, the CDR3 is TGTGCCAGCAGCTTATTGGTAGGCTCGACAGATACGCAGTATTTT. This translates into CASSLLVGSTDTQYF. The genes are TRBV7-2 and TRBJ2-3; no clear D gene. With 2 bases removed from V and 3 bases from J, the gap between germline ends came to 12 bases. Germline CDR1 reads SGHTA; CDR2 reads FQGNSA. This CDR3 has 15 residues. Full variable domain (outside the CDR3, taken from reference TRBV7-2 and TRBJ2-3): GAGVSQSPSNKVTEKGKDVELRCDPISGHTALYWYRQSLGQGLEFLIYFQGNSAPDKSGLPSDRFSAERTGGSVSTLTIQRTQQEDSAVYLCASSLLVGSTDTQYFGPGTRLTVL.

The gene calls are TRBV5-1 and TRBJ2-1, with 7 bases that match TRBD1. Germline CDR1 reads SGHRS; CDR2 reads YFSETQ. The junction had 7 bases not matched to a gene; V was cut back by 1 base and J by 6 bases. The CDR3 has 15 amino acids. CDR3: CASSLTGARGNEQFF. CDR3 DNA sequence: TGCGCCAGCAGCTTGACAGGGGCTCGAGGCAATGAGCAGTTCTTC.